Here is one TCR beta chain with its context. Its cognate antigen is unknown. This sample was included in a study of T cell repertoires in cytomegalovirus infection. Study information: Newly reported HLA-C-restricted and thoroughly characterized HLA-B-restricted CMV epitopes were employed. Indications of both CMV infection and matching HLA type were provided by public TCR beta signatures.

CDR3 length equals 14 residues. Trimming took 0 bases from V and 0 from J, leaving 6 bases between them. CDR1 is SGDLS and CDR2 is YYNGEE in the germline V gene. TCRdb re-derived calls from the reads in MiXCR, one entry per CDR3 protein. The table includes a few hundred thousand distinct CDR3 sequences, roughly a third detected once. Material: cultured PBMCs, obtained from culture after CMV antigen stimulation. J is TRBJ2-5 and V is TRBV9; unclear D gene. This sequence originates from a human donor in good health (CMV status not recorded). Some clones in this sample may be carry-over from other donors' samples. In DNA, the CDR3 is TGTGCCAGCAGCGTAGATGCCAACCAAGAGACCCAGTACTTC. As protein: CASSVDANQETQYF.